This TCR beta chain was observed in a study of blood T cell repertoires in COVID-19. For the study at large: Italy, Spain and the United States were the sources of the convalescent and acute COVID-19 samples. T cells, B-cell-depleted T cells, or PBMCs supplied cDNA or gDNA.

V lost 6 bases to trimming and J lost 4 bases, with 9 bases between them. This CDR3 has 12 amino acids. CDR1 MNHEY and CDR2 SVGAGI come from the germline V gene. In the original processing: Cell counts per sample came from amplifying reference gene primers. Data came from immunoSEQ multiplex PCR; TCRdb stores just in-frame clones and leaves some out. The V and J calls and clone size were taken over from that table, and D and trimming were inferred from the DNA. The sample lists just over 300,000 clones; roughly 90% were seen once. Sequencing input: peripheral blood. V is TRBV6-5 and J is TRBJ1-2; D is possibly TRBD1 (5 bases). The sequence was collected from a man aged 18 to 29 with active or convalescent COVID-19. DNA for the CDR3: TGTGCCAGCAGGGGGGAGGGCTATGGCTACACCTTC. It encodes CASRGEGYGYTF.